This T cell receptor (beta chain) was sequenced in a study of technical replicates of blood from a handful of donors. Profiled with immunoSEQ multiplex PCR; TCRdb holds only in-frame clones, not every one. The sample shows approximately 87,000 clones, about 95% of them seen only once. Trimming took 0 bases from V and 8 from J, leaving 10 bases between them. In germline, CDR1 is MNHNS, CDR2 SASEGT. The CDR3 has 13 residues. This clone was recorded a few times. The genes are TRBV6-1 and TRBJ1-2; D is unclear. This sequence originates from a human donor in good health. The sequenced material came from T cells isolated from PBMCs. CDR3: CASSEASVSGYTF. The CDR3, as DNA: TGTGCCAGCAGTGAAGCGTCAGTATCGGGCTACACCTTC.